This T cell receptor beta chain was recorded in a study of a mutant IDH1 vaccine in newly diagnosed glioma. Overall study context: Scheduled for weeks 1, 3, 5, 7, 11, 15, 19 and 23, eight vaccinations were given to patients. Treated patients had a mean age of approximately 40 years and an approximately 62% male, around 40% female split. Study-level results: Changes in the top peripheral T cell clonotypes seemingly had no bearing on pseudoprogression. Vaccination elicited immune responses in roughly 93% of patients.

Time point indicated: week 11, during vaccination. Doses comprised 300 ug of mutant IDH1 20-mer peptide each, plus topical imiquimod. The CDR3 totals 15 residues. Trimming removed 0 bases from V and 3 bases from J, with 10 bases in between. Per germline, CDR1 SGDLS and CDR2 YYNGEE. Using immunoSEQ multiplex PCR, the repertoire was profiled, and TCRdb retains in-frame clones only, with some absent. The data hold about 66,000 clones, with approximately 88% observed a single time. Turning to this clone: Antigen: not known.

Sample: PBMCs, taken from a glioma patient whose treatment included an IDH1 peptide vaccine. The TCR comes from a woman aged 50 to 65 with glioma. The chain employs TRBV9 and TRBJ2-1, with D tentatively TRBD1 or TRBD2 (6 bases each). The DNA for the CDR3 is TGTGCCAGCAGCGTAGAAGGGGGGATCTACAATGAGCAGTTCTTC. Translating gives CASSVEGGIYNEQFF.